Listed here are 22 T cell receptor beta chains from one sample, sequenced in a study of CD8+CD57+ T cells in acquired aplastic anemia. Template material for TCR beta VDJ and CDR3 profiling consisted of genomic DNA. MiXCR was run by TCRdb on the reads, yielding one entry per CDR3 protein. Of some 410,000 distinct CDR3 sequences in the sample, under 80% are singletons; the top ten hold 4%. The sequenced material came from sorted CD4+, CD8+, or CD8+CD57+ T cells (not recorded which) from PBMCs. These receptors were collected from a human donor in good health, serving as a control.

CDR3 nucleotides: TGTGCCAGCAGTGTAACAGGCGCGGGAAACAACAAATATTTT. Translated: CASSVTGAGNNKYF. V usage is TRBV7-2 and J usage is TRBJ1-3, with D perhaps TRBD1 (5 bases). The CDR3 has 14 amino acids. From germline, CDR1 is SGHTA and CDR2 FQGNSA. V shed 6 bases and J shed 15 bases, with 24 bases lying between them.

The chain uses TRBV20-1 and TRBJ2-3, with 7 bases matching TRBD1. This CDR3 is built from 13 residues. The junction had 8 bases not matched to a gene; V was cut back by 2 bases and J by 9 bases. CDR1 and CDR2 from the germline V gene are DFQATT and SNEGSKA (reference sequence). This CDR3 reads CSARNGTEGTQYF. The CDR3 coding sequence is TGCAGTGCTAGAAATGGGACAGAAGGGACGCAGTATTTT.

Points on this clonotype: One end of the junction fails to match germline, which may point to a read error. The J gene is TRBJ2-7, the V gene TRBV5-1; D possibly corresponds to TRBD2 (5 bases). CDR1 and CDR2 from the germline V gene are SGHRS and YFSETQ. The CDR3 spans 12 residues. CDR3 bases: TGTGCCAGCAGCTCGGCGGGCGGCACAGAGTACTTC. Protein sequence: CASSSAGGTEYF. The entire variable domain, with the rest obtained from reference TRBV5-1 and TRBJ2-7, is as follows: KAGVTQTPRYLIKTRGQQVTLSCSPISGHRSVSWYQQTPGQGLQFLFEYFSETQRNKGNFPGRFSGRQFSNSRSEMNVSTLELGDSALYLCASSSAGGTEYFGPGTRLTVT.

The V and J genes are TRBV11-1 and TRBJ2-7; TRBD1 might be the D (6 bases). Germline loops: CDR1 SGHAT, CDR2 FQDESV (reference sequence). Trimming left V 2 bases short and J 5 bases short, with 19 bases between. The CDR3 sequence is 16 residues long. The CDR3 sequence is CASSLTTMTGPNEQYF. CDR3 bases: TGTGCCAGCAGCTTAACCACGATGACAGGTCCCAACGAGCAGTACTTC.

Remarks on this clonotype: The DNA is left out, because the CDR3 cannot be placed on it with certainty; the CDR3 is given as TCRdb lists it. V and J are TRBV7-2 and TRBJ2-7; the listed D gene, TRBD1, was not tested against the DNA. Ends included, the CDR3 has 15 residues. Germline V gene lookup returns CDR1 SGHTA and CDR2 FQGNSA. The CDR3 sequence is CASSSGPGNEQYFYF.

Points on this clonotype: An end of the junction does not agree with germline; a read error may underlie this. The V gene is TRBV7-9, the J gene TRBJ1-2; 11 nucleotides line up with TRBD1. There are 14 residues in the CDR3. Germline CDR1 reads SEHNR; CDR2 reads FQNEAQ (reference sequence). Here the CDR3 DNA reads TGTGCCAGCAGCTTATGGGACAGGGGGAATTCACCCCTCTTC. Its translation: CASSLWDRGNSPLF.

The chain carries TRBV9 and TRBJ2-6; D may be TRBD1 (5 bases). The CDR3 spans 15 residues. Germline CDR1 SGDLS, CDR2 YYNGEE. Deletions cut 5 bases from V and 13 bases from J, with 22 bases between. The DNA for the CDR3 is TGTGCCAGCAGGGTTCGAGATACGCAGGACAATGTCCTGACTTTC. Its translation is CASRVRDTQDNVLTF.

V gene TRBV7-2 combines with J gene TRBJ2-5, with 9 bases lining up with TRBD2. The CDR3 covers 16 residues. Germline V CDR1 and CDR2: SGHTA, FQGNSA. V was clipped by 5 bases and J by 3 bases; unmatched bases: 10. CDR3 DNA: TGTGCCAGCAGCGTAGACCGCGGGGGGGGAGAAGAGACCCAGTACTTC. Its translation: CASSVDRGGGEETQYF.

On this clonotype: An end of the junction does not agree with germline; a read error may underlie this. The CDR3 sequence: CASSLCYEKYF. In DNA, the CDR3 is TGTGCCAGCAGTCTATGCTACGAGAAGTACTTC. V is TRBV11-2 and J is TRBJ2-7, with D unresolved. The CDR3 has 11 residues. Germline-derived CDR1 and CDR2 are SGHAT and FQNNGV.

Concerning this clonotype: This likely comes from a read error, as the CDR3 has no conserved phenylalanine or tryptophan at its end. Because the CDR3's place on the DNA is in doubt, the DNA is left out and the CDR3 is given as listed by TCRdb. The CDR3 protein is CASSSDRESPLHLGN. This chain links TRBV2 with TRBJ1-6; the tabulated D call, TRBD1, remains unverified against the DNA. The CDR3 spans 15 amino acids, including both terminal residues. Germline V CDR1 and CDR2: SNHLY, FYNNEI.

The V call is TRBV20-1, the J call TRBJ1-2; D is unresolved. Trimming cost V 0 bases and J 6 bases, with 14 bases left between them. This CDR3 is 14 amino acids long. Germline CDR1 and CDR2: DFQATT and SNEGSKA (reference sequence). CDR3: CSARDRVQVNGYTF. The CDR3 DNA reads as TGCAGTGCTAGAGATCGCGTCCAAGTAAATGGCTACACCTTC.

The CDR3 loop reads CASSLVPGNYLHF. CDR3 sequence (DNA): TGCGCCAGCAGCTTGGTGCCGGGAAACTACCTCCACTTT. The chain combines TRBV5-1 with TRBJ1-6; D gene ambiguous. Trimming removed 0 bases from V and 15 bases from J, with 13 bases in between. The CDR3 sequence is 13 residues long. From germline, CDR1 is SGHRS and CDR2 YFSETQ.

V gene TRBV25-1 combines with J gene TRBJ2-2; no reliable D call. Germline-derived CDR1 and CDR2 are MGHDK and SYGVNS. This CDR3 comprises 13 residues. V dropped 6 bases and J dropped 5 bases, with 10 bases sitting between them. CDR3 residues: CASSPGETGELFF. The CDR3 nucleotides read TGTGCCAGCAGCCCGGGCGAGACCGGGGAGCTGTTTTTT.

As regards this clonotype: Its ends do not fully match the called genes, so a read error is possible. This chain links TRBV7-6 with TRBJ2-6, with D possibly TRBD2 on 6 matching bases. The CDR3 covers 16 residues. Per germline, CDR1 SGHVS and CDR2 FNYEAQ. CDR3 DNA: TGTGCCAGCAGTGATATGGAGGGCGCTGGGGCCCACGTCCTGACTTTC. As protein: CASSDMEGAGAHVLTF.

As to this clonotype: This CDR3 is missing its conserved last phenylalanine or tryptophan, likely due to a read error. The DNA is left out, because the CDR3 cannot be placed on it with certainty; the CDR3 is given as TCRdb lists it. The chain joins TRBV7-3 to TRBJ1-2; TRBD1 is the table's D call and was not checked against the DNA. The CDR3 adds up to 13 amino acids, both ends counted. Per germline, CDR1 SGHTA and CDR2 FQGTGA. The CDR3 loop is CASSPPGNGGNYE.

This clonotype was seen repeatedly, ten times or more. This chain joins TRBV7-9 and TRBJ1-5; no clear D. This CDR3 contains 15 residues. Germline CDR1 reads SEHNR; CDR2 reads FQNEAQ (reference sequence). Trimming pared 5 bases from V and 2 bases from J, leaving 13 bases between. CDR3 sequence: CASSLALDGNQPQHF. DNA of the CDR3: TGTGCCAGCAGCCTTGCCCTAGATGGCAATCAGCCCCAGCATTTT.

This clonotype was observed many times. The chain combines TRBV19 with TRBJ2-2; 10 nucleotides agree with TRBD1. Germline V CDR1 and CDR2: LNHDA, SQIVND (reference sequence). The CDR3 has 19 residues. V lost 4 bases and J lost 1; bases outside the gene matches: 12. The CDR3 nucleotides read TGTGCCAGTAGTAACCGGGACAGGGGTCGGGGGCTGAACACCGGGGAGCTGTTTTTT. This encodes CASSNRDRGRGLNTGELFF.

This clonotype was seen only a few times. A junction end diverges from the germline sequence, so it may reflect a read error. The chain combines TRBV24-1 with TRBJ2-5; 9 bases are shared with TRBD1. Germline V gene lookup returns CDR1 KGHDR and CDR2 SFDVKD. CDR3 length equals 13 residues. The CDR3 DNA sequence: TGTGCCACCAGTGGGACAGGGGAAGAGACTCAGTACTTC. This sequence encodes CATSGTGEETQYF.

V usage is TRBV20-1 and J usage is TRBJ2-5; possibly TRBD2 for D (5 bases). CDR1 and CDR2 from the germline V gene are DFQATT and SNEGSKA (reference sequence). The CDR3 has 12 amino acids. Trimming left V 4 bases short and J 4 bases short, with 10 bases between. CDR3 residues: CSAMRVGETQYF. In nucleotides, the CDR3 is TGCAGTGCTATGAGGGTCGGAGAGACCCAGTACTTC.

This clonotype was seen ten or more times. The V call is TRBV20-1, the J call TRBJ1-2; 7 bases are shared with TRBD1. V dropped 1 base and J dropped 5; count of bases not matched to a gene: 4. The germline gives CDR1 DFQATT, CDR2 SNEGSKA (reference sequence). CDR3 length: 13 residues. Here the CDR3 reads CSARGDSRYGYTF. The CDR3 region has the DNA TGCAGTGCTAGAGGGGACAGTCGATATGGCTACACCTTC.

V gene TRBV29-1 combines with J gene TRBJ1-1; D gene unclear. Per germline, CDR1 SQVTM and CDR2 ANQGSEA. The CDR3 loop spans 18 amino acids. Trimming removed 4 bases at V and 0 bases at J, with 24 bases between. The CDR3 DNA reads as TGCAGCGTTGGTACTCTCCCTGAATTTGAAGGCATGAACACTGAAGCTTTCTTT. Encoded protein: CSVGTLPEFEGMNTEAFF. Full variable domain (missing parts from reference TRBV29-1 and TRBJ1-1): SAVISQKPSRDICQRGTSLTIQCQVDSQVTMMFWYRQQPGQSLTLIATANQGSEATYESGFVIDKFPISRPNLTFSTLTVSNMSPEDSSIYLCSVGTLPEFEGMNTEAFFGQGTRLTVV.

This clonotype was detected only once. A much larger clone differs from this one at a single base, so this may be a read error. As DNA, the CDR3 is TGTGCCAGCCGCCTACAGGGCAGCTCTGGAAACACCGTATATTTT. It is translated as CASRLQGSSGNTVYF. V usage is TRBV5-6 and J usage is TRBJ1-3; D is perhaps TRBD1 (6 bases). This CDR3 is built from 15 residues. Germline-derived CDR1 and CDR2 are SGHDT and YYEEEE.